Following are 20 T cell receptor beta chains from one sample sequenced in a study of shared clonotypes between healthy human individuals. Method: immunoSEQ multiplex PCR; TCRdb's copy keeps in-frame clones and lacks some. The data contain about 2.3 million clones, approximately 95% of them singletons. The specimen was naive CD4+ T cells from PBMCs. Sample subset: CD45RA+ positively selected. The receptors were sampled from a man aged 18-30 years in good health. Some clones in this sample may be carry-over from other donors' samples.

This chain links TRBV6-1 with TRBJ2-3; D ambiguous. In germline, CDR1 is MNHNS, CDR2 SASEGT. Trimming shortened V by 3 bases and J by 6 bases, and 13 bases separated the two germline ends. The CDR3 runs 14 residues. CDR3 region: CASSERRPTDTQYF. The CDR3 region has the DNA TGTGCCAGCAGTGAGCGTCGCCCTACTGATACGCAGTATTTT.

This sequence joins TRBV28 and TRBJ2-7; 8 nucleotides align to TRBD2. V was clipped by 5 bases and J by 0 bases; unmatched bases: 9. Germline V lookup: CDR1 MDHEN, CDR2 SYDVKM. The CDR3 runs 16 residues. This CDR3 is CASSQPAGTSSYEQYF. CDR3 in DNA: TGTGCCAGCAGTCAACCAGCCGGGACTAGCTCCTACGAGCAGTACTTC.

The V gene is TRBV9, the J gene TRBJ2-1; TRBD2 might be the D (5 bases). CDR1 SGDLS and CDR2 YYNGEE come from the germline V gene. The ends were cut back, 1 base at V and 7 bases at J, with 15 bases in the middle. The CDR3 has 15 amino acids. The CDR3 reads CASSVSGSSGNEQFF. The CDR3 DNA sequence: TGTGCCAGCAGCGTAAGTGGGAGTTCGGGAAATGAGCAGTTCTTC.

J is TRBJ2-3 and V is TRBV29-1; no clear D. This CDR3 has 12 residues. Germline CDR1 and CDR2: SQVTM and ANQGSEA. Trimming took off 7 bases at V and 2 bases at J, with 10 bases between the two ends. The CDR3 loop reads CSGHGYTDTQYF. The CDR3 bases are TGCAGCGGACACGGATACACAGATACGCAGTATTTT.

The CDR3 coding sequence is TGTGCCAGCAGTAGGTACAGGGCAGAAGATACGCAGTATTTT. Translating gives CASSRYRAEDTQYF. The V gene is TRBV28, the J gene TRBJ2-3; weak D call: TRBD1 (6 bases). The CDR3 runs 14 residues. Germline CDR1 reads MDHEN; CDR2 reads SYDVKM. The germline V and J ends were trimmed by 5 bases and 5 bases, with 14 bases remaining between them.

This chain uses TRBV5-1 with TRBJ2-5, with D possibly TRBD1 on 6 matching bases. Germline V gene sequence: CDR1 SGHRS, CDR2 YFSETQ. This CDR3 is built from 16 residues. The V end was cut by 0 bases, the J end by 7 bases, with 19 bases between. The CDR3 DNA sequence: TGCGCCAGCAGCTTGGGATTTGAGACAGGCCAGAGGACCCAGTACTTC. This gives the protein CASSLGFETGQRTQYF.

V gene TRBV27 combines with J gene TRBJ2-2; TRBD1 matches 9 bases. Germline values: CDR1 MNHEY, CDR2 SMNVEV (reference sequence). Trimming removed 6 bases from V and 9 bases from J; junction bases left unmatched: 11. CDR3 length: 15 amino acids. This CDR3 reads CASRRLQGAPRELFF. CDR3 nucleotide sequence: TGTGCCAGCAGACGATTACAGGGGGCGCCTAGGGAGCTGTTTTTT.

This chain uses TRBV5-1 with TRBJ2-3; 13 bases are shared with TRBD2. Germline V lookup: CDR1 SGHRS, CDR2 YFSETQ. The CDR3 runs 16 residues. V lost 0 bases, J lost 5 bases, and 3 bases stayed unmatched. The CDR3 nucleotides are TGCGCCAGCAGCTTGGATAGACTAGCGGGAGGAGATACGCAGTATTTT. It specifies CASSLDRLAGGDTQYF.

This chain's CDR3 is CASSLSSGNKGEQFF. DNA for the CDR3: TGCGCCAGCAGCTTGTCTAGCGGGAATAAGGGTGAGCAGTTCTTC. The chain recombines TRBV5-1 with TRBJ2-1; 9 nucleotides line up with TRBD2. V was pared by 1 base and J by 9 bases, with 8 bases of the junction left unmatched. In germline, CDR1 is SGHRS, CDR2 YFSETQ. CDR3 length: 15 residues. Full variable domain (remainder filled in from reference TRBV5-1 and TRBJ2-1): KAGVTQTPRYLIKTRGQQVTLSCSPISGHRSVSWYQQTPGQGLQFLFEYFSETQRNKGNFPGRFSGRQFSNSRSEMNVSTLELGDSALYLCASSLSSGNKGEQFFGPGTRLTVL.

In this sample, this clone turned up a few times. The gene calls are TRBV28 and TRBJ1-5; 9 bases align to TRBD1. CDR1 MDHEN and CDR2 SYDVKM come from the germline V gene. The CDR3 totals 15 residues. Germline trimming cut 8 bases from V and 2 bases from J; bases unmatched to any gene: 7. CDR3 sequence: CASGPRDRGNQPQHF. In DNA, the CDR3 is TGTGCCAGCGGCCCTCGGGACAGGGGCAATCAGCCCCAGCATTTT.

Regarding this clone: The sample holds other DNA sequences that translate to the same CDR3. The chain links TRBV28 to TRBJ2-7, with a tentative D call TRBD2 (6 bases). The V end was cut by 6 bases, the J end by 0 bases, with 9 bases between. CDR3 length: 13 amino acids. The V gene's germline CDR1 is MDHEN and CDR2 SYDVKM. For the CDR3, the DNA is TGTGCCAGCAGCGATAGCGGCTCCTACGAGCAGTACTTC. Its translation is CASSDSGSYEQYF.

Notes on this clone: Other DNA sequences in this sample translate to the same CDR3. The V and J genes are TRBV27 and TRBJ2-7; D ambiguous. The CDR3 runs to 14 residues. The V end was cut by 1 base, the J end by 5 bases, with 12 bases between. Looked up from germline, CDR1 is MNHEY and CDR2 is SMNVEV (reference sequence). As DNA, the CDR3 is TGTGCCAGCAGTTTATTAGCCGGGTCCCACGAGCAGTACTTC. This codes for CASSLLAGSHEQYF.

In its sample, this clone was seen a few times. Mismatch with germline at one junction end may stem from a read error. The chain links TRBV7-3 to TRBJ2-7; D may match TRBD1 or TRBD2 (7 bases each). This CDR3 is built from 13 residues. The V gene's germline CDR1 is SGHTA and CDR2 FQGTGA. CDR3 sequence (DNA): TGTGCCAGCAGCCCTCCAGGGGGGGGATTGTTAACTTTC. Translating it yields CASSPPGGGLLTF.

V and J are TRBV4-1 and TRBJ2-1; 8 bases agree with TRBD2. Germline assignment: CDR1 MGHRA and CDR2 YSYEKL. The CDR3 sequence is 15 residues long. The trim removed 5 bases at V and 7 bases at J, leaving 10 bases unmatched. CDR3 amino acids: CASSYAATSVNEQFF. The CDR3 nucleotides are TGCGCCAGCAGCTATGCAGCGACTAGCGTTAATGAGCAGTTCTTC.

This chain joins TRBV28 and TRBJ2-1; D is undetermined. The CDR3 is made up of 16 amino acids. The germline V gene encodes CDR1 MDHEN and CDR2 SYDVKM. Trimming left V 10 bases short and J 0 bases short, with 19 bases between. The CDR3 nucleotides are TGTGCCACCCTCAACCGTCAGCGATCCTCCTACAATGAGCAGTTCTTC. Its protein product is CATLNRQRSSYNEQFF.

This clone was observed a single time. This sample includes further DNA sequences coding for the same CDR3. V and J are TRBV7-6 and TRBJ2-7; D is ambiguous. Germline assignment: CDR1 SGHVS and CDR2 FNYEAQ. Trimming cost V 0 bases and J 0 bases, with 3 bases left between them. The CDR3 loop spans 13 amino acids. CDR3 DNA sequence: TGTGCCAGCAGCTTAGCCAACTCCTACGAGCAGTACTTC. This gives the protein CASSLANSYEQYF. Complete variable domain (other parts from reference TRBV7-6 and TRBJ2-7): GAGVSQSPRYKVTKRGQDVALRCDPISGHVSLYWYRQALGQGPEFLTYFNYEAQQDKSGLPNDRFSAERPEGSISTLTIQRTEQRDSAMYRCASSLANSYEQYFGPGTRLTVT.

A note on this clone: This same CDR3 is encoded by further DNA sequences in the sample. This chain connects TRBV5-1 to TRBJ2-1, with 8 bases aligning to TRBD2. Germline lookup yields CDR1 SGHRS and CDR2 YFSETQ. The junction had 9 bases not matched to a gene; V was cut back by 3 bases and J by 7 bases. The CDR3 is 15 residues long. The CDR3 DNA reads TGCGCCAGCAGCTCATCCGGGACTAGGGGTAATGAGCAGTTCTTC. This sequence encodes CASSSSGTRGNEQFF. Variable domain in full (rest from reference TRBV5-1 and TRBJ2-1): KAGVTQTPRYLIKTRGQQVTLSCSPISGHRSVSWYQQTPGQGLQFLFEYFSETQRNKGNFPGRFSGRQFSNSRSEMNVSTLELGDSALYLCASSSSGTRGNEQFFGPGTRLTVL.

The rearrangement joins TRBV14 to TRBJ2-1; the match to TRBD2 covers 9 bases. The CDR3 totals 17 residues. Trimming took 2 bases from V and 1 from J; bases not matched to a gene: 6. Germline values: CDR1 SGHDN, CDR2 FVKESK. The CDR3 DNA sequence: TGTGCCAGCAGCCAATTTAAGACTAGCGGTTCCTACAATGAGCAGTTCTTC. Translation: CASSQFKTSGSYNEQFF.

This clone was seen just once. The gene calls are TRBV4-2 and TRBJ2-1; D might be TRBD2 (6 bases). Germline lookup yields CDR1 LGHNA and CDR2 YNFKEQ. This CDR3 is built from 16 residues. The germline V and J ends were trimmed by 4 bases and 5 bases, with 18 bases remaining between them. CDR3 in DNA: TGTGCCAGCAGCCCGCGAACGGCTAGCGAAAACAATGAGCAGTTCTTC. Residues: CASSPRTASENNEQFF.

This clone was observed a handful of times. The J gene is TRBJ1-5, the V gene TRBV30; D call uncertain. Germline V lookup: CDR1 GTSNPN, CDR2 SVGIG (reference sequence). The V end was cut by 1 base, the J end by 3 bases, with 7 bases between. The CDR3 is 13 residues long. DNA of the CDR3: TGTGCCTGGAGTGACGGTTTCAATCAGCCCCAGCATTTT. Translation gives CAWSDGFNQPQHF.